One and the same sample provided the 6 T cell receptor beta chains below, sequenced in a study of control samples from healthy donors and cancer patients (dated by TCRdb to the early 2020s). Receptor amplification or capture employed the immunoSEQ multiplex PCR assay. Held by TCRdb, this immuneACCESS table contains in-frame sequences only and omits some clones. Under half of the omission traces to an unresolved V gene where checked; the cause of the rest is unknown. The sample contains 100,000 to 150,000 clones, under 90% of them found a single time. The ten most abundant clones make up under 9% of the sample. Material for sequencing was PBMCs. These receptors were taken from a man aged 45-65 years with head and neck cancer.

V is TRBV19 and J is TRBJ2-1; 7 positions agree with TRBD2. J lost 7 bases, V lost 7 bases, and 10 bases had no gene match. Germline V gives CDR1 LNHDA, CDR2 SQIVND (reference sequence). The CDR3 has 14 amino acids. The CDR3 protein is CASKTGLADNEQFF. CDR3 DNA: TGTGCCAGTAAGACGGGCCTAGCGGATAATGAGCAGTTCTTC.

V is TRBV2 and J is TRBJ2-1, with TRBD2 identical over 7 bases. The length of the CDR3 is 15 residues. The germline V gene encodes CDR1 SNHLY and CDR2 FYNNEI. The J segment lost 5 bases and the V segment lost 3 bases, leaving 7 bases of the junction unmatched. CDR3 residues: CASSDPSGVNNEQFF. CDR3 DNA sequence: TGTGCCAGCAGTGATCCTAGCGGCGTAAACAATGAGCAGTTCTTC.

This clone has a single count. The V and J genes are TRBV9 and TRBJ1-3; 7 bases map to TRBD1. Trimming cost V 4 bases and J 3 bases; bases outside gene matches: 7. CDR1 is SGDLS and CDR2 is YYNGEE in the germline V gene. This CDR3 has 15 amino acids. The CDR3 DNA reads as TGTGCCAGCAGCAAGGGGGCAGGTGGTGGAAACACCATATATTTT. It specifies CASSKGAGGGNTIYF.

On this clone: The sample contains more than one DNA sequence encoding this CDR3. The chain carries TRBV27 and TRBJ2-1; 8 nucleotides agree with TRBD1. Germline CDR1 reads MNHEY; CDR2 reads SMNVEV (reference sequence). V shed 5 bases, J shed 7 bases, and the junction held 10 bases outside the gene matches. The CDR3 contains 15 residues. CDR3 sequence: CASSPGTGVWNEQFF. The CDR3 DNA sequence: TGTGCCAGCAGTCCCGGGACAGGCGTTTGGAATGAGCAGTTCTTC.

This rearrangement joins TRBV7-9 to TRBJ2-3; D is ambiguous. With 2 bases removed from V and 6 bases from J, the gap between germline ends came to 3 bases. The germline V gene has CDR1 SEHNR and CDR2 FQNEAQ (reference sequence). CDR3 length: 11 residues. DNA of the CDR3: TGTGCCAGCAGCTTATCCGATACGCAGTATTTT. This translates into CASSLSDTQYF.

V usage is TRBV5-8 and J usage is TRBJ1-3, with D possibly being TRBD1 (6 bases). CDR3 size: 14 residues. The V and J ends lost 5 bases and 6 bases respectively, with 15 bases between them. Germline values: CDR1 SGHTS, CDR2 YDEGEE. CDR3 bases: TGTGCCAGCAGAATGACAGGCATTAAAAACACCATATATTTT. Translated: CASRMTGIKNTIYF.